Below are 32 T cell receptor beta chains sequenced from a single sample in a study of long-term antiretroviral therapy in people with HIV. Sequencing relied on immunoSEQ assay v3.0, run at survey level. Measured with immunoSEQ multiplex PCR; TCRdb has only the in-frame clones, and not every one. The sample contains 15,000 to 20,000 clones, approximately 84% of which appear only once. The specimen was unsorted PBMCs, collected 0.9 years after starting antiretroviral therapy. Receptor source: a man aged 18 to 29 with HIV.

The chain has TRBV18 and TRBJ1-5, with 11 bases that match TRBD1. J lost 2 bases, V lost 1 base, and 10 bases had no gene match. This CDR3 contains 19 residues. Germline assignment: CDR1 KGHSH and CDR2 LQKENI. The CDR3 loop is CASSPQIGTGGLGNQPQHF. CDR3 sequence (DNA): TGTGCCAGCTCACCACAGATTGGGACAGGGGGATTGGGCAATCAGCCCCAGCATTTT. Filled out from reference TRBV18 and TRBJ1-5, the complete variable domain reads NAGVMQNPRHLVRRRGQEARLRCSPMKGHSHVYWYRQLPEEGLKFMVYLQKENIIDESGMPKERFSAEFPKEGPSILRIQQVVRGDSAAYFCASSPQIGTGGLGNQPQHFGDGTRLSIL.

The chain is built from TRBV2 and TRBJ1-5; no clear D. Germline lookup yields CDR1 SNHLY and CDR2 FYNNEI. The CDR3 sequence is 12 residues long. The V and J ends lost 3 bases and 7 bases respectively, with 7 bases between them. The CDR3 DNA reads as TGTGCCAGCAGTGATATGGGGCAGCCCCAGCATTTT. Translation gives CASSDMGQPQHF.

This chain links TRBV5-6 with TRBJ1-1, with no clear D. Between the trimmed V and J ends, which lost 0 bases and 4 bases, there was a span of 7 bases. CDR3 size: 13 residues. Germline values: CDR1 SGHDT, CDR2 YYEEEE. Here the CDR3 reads CASSLGDGTEAFF. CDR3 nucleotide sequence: TGTGCCAGCAGCTTGGGGGATGGCACTGAAGCTTTCTTT.

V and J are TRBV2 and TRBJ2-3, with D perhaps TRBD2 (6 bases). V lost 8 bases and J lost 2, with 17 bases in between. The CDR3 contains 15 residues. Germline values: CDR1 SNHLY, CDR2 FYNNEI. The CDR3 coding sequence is TGTGCCAGCGTAATTCGTAGCGGAGACACAGATACGCAGTATTTT. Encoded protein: CASVIRSGDTDTQYF.

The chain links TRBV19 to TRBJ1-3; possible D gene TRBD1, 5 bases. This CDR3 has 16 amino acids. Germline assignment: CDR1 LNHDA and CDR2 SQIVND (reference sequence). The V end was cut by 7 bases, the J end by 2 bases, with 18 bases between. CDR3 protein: CASTPREGKAGNTIYF. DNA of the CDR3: TGTGCCAGTACCCCACGGGAGGGGAAGGCTGGAAACACCATATATTTT. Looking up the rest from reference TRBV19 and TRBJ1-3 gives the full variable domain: DGGITQSPKYLFRKEGQNVTLSCEQNLNHDAMYWYRQDPGQGLRLIYYSQIVNDFQKGDIAEGYSVSREKKESFPLTVTSAQKNPTAFYLCASTPREGKAGNTIYFGEGSWLTVV.

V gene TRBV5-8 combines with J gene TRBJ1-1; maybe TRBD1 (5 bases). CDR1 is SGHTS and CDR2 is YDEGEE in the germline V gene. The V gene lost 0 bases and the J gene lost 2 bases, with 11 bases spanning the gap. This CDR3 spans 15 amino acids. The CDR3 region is CASSLGGNQNTEAFF. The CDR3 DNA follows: TGTGCCAGCAGCTTGGGGGGGAACCAAAACACTGAAGCTTTCTTT.

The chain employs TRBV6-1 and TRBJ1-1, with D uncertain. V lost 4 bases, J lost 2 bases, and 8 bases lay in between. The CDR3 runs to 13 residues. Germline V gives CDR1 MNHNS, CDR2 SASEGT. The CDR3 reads CASSGPPNTEAFF. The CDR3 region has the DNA TGTGCCAGCAGTGGCCCCCCAAACACTGAAGCTTTCTTT.

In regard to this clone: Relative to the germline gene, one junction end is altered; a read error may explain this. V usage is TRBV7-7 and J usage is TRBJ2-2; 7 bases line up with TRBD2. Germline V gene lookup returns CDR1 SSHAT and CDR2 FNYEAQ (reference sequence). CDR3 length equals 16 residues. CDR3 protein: CASSLAGGGRTGELFF. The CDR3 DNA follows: TGTGCTAGCAGCTTAGCGGGCGGAGGACGGACCGGGGAGCTGTTTTTT.

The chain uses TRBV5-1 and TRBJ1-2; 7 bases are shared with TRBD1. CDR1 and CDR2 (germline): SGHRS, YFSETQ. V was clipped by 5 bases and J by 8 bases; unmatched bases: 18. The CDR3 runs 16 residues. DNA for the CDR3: TGCGCCAGCAGACGGACCGGGACAGATATCGTATGGGGCTACACCTTC. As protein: CASRRTGTDIVWGYTF.

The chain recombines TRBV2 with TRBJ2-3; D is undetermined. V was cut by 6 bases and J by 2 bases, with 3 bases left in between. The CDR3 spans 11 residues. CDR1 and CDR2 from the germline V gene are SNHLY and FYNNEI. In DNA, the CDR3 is TGTGCCAGCAGCCCCACAGATACGCAGTATTTT. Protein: CASSPTDTQYF. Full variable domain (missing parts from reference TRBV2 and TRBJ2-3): EPEVTQTPSHQVTQMGQEVILRCVPISNHLYFYWYRQILGQKVEFLVSFYNNEISEKSEIFDDQFSVERPDGSNFTLKIRSTKLEDSAMYFCASSPTDTQYFGPGTRLTVL.

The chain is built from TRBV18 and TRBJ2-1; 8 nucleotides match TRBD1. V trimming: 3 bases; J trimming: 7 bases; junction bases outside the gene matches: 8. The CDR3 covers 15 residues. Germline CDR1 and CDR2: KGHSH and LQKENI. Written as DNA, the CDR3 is TGTGCCAGCTCACCTGGGCAGGGGGCTGGGAATGAGCAGTTCTTC. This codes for CASSPGQGAGNEQFF.

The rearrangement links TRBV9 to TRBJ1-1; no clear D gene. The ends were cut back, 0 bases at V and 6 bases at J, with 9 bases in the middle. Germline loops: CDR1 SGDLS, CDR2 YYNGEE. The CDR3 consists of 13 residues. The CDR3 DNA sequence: TGTGCCAGCAGCGTAGGTGACGGTGCTGAAGCTTTCTTT. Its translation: CASSVGDGAEAFF.

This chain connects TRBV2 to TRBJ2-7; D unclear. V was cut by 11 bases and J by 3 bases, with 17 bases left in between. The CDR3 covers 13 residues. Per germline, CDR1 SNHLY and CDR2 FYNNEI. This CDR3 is CAGTEGTRYEQYF. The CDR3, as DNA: TGTGCCGGAACCGAAGGTACGCGCTACGAGCAGTACTTC.

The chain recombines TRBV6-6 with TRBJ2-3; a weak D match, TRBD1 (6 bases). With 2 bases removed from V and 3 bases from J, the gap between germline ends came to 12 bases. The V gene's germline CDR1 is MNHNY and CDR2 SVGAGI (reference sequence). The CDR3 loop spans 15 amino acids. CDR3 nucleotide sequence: TGTGCCAGCAGTTACCCACAGGGTGAGACAGATACGCAGTATTTT. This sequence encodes CASSYPQGETDTQYF.

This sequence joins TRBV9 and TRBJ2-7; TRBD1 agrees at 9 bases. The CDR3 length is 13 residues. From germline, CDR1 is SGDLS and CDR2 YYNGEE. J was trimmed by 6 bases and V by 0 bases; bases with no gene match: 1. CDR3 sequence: CASSVGTGVEQYF. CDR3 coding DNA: TGTGCCAGCAGCGTAGGGACAGGGGTCGAGCAGTACTTC.

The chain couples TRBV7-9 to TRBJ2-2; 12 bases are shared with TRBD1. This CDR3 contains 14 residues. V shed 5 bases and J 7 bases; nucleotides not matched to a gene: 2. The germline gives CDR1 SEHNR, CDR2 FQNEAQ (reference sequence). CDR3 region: CASSGTGGFGELFF. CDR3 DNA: TGTGCCAGCAGCGGGACAGGGGGCTTCGGGGAGCTGTTTTTT.

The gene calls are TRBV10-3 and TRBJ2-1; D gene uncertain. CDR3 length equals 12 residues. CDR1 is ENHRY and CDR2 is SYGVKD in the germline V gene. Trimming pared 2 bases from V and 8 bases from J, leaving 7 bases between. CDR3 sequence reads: CAISEMADEQFF. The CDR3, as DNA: TGTGCCATCAGTGAGATGGCAGATGAGCAGTTCTTC.

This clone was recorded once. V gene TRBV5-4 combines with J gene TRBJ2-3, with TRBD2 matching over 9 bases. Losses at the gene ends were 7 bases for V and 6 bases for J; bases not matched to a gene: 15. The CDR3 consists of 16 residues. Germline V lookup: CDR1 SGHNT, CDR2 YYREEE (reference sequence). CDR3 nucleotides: TGTGCCAGCCGCCAGCAAGAAGCGGGGGGTTCGGATACGCAGTATTTT. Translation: CASRQQEAGGSDTQYF.

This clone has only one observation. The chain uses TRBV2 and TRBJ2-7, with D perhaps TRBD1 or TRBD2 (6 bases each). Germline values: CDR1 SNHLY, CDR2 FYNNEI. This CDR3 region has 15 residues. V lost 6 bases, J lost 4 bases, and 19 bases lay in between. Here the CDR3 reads CASSDGRGVQYEQYV. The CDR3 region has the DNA TGTGCCAGCAGCGATGGAAGGGGGGTACAATACGAGCAGTACGTC.

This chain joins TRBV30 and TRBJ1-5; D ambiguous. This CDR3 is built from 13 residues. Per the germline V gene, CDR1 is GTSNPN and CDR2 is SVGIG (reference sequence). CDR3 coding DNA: TGTGGGGCCTCGGAGGATAGCAATCAGCCCCAGCATTTT. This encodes CGASEDSNQPQHF.

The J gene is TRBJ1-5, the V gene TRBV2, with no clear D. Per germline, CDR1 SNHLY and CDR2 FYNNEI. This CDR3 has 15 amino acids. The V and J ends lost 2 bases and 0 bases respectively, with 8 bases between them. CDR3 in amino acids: CASSEMRYSNQPQHF. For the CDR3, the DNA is TGTGCCAGCAGTGAAATGAGATATAGCAATCAGCCCCAGCATTTT.

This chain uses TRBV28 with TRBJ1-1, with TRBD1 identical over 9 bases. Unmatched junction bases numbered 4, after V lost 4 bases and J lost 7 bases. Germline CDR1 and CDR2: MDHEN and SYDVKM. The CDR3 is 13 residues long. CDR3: CASSSPDRGEAFF. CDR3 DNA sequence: TGTGCCAGCAGTTCACCGGACAGGGGTGAAGCTTTCTTT.

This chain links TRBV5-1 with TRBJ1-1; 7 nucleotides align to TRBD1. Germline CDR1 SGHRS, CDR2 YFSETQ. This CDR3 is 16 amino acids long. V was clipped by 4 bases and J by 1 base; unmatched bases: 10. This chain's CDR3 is CASSIRSGTANTEAFF. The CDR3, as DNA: TGCGCCAGCAGCATTCGTTCCGGGACAGCGAACACTGAAGCTTTCTTT.

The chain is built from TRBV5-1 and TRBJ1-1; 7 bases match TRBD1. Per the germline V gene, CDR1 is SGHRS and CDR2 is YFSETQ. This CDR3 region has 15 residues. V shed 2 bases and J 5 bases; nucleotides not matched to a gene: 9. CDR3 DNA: TGCGCCAGCAGCTTCCGGGACAGACTAGAGACTGAAGCTTTCTTT. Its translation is CASSFRDRLETEAFF.

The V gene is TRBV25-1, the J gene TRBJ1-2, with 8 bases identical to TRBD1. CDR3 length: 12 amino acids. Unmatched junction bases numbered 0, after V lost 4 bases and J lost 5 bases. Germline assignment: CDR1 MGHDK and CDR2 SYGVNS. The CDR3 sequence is CASSGTGYGYTF. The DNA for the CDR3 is TGTGCCAGCAGTGGGACAGGGTATGGCTACACCTTC.

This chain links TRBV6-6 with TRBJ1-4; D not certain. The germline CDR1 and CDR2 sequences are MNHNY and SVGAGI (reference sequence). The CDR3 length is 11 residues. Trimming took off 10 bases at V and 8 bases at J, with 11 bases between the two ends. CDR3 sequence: CATSPGEKLFF. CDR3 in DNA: TGTGCCACATCGCCGGGGGAAAAACTGTTTTTT.

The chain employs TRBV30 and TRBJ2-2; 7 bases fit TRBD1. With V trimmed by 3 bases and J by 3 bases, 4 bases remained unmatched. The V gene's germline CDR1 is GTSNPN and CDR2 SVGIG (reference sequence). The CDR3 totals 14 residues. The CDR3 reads CAWRRGQDTGELFF. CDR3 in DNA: TGTGCCTGGAGGAGGGGGCAGGACACCGGGGAGCTGTTTTTT.

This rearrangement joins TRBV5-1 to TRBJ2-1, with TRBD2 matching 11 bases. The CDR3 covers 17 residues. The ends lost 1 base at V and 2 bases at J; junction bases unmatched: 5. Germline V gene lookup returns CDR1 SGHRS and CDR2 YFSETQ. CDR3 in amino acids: CASSLFPGLAAYNEQFF. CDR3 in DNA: TGCGCCAGCAGCTTGTTTCCGGGACTAGCGGCCTACAATGAGCAGTTCTTC.

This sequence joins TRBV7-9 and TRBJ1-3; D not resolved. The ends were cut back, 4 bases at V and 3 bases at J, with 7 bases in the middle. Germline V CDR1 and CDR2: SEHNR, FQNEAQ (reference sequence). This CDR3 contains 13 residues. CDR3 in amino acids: CASSSDYGNTIYF. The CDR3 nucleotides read TGTGCCAGCAGCTCTGACTATGGAAACACCATATATTTT.

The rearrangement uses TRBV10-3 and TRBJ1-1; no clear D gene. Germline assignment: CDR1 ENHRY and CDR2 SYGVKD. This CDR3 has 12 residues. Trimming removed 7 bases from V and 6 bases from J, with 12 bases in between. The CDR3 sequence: CAINDPGSEAFF. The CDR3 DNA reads TGTGCCATCAACGACCCAGGTTCTGAAGCTTTCTTT.

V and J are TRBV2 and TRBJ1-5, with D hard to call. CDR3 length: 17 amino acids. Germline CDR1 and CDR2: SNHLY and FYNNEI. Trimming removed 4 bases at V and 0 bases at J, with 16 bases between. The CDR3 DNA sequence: TGTGCCAGCAGTGGCAGAAGTGCGAGCGATAGCAATCAGCCCCAGCATTTT. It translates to CASSGRSASDSNQPQHF. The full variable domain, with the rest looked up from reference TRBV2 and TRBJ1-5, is EPEVTQTPSHQVTQMGQEVILRCVPISNHLYFYWYRQILGQKVEFLVSFYNNEISEKSEIFDDQFSVERPDGSNFTLKIRSTKLEDSAMYFCASSGRSASDSNQPQHFGDGTRLSIL.

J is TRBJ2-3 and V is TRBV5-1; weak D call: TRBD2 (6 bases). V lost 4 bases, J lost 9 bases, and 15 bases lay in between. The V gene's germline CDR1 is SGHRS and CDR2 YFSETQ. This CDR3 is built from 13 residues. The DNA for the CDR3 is TGCGCCAGCAGCAACCGGGACTCTAAGACGCAGTATTTT. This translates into CASSNRDSKTQYF. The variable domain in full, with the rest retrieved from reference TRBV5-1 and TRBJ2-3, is KAGVTQTPRYLIKTRGQQVTLSCSPISGHRSVSWYQQTPGQGLQFLFEYFSETQRNKGNFPGRFSGRQFSNSRSEMNVSTLELGDSALYLCASSNRDSKTQYFGPGTRLTVL.